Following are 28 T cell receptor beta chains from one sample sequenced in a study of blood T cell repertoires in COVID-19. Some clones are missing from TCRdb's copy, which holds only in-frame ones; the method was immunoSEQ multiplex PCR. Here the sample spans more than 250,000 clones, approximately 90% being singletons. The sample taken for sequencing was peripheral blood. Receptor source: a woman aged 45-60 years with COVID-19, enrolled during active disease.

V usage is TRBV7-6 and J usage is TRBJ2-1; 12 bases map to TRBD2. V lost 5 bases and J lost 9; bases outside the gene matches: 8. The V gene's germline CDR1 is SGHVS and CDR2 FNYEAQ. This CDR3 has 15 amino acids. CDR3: CASSDRLAGVGEQFF. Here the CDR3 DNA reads TGTGCCAGCAGCGATCGACTAGCGGGAGTTGGTGAGCAGTTCTTC.

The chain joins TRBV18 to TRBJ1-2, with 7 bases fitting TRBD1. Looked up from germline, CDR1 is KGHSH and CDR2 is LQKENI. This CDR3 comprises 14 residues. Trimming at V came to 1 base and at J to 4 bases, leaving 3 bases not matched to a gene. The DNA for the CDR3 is TGTGCCAGCTCACCACAGGGGGCGGTCTATGGCTACACCTTC. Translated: CASSPQGAVYGYTF.

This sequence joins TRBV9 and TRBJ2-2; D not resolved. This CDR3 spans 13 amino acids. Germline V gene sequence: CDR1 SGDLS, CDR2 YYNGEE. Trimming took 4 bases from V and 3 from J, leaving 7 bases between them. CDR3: CASSPRYTGELFF. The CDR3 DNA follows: TGTGCCAGCAGCCCGCGTTACACCGGGGAGCTGTTTTTT.

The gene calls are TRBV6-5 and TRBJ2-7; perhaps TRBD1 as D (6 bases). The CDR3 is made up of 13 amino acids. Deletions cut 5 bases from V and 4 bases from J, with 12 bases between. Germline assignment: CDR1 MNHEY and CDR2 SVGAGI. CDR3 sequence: CASSPGQRYEQYF. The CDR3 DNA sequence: TGTGCCAGCAGTCCCGGACAGAGGTACGAGCAGTACTTC.

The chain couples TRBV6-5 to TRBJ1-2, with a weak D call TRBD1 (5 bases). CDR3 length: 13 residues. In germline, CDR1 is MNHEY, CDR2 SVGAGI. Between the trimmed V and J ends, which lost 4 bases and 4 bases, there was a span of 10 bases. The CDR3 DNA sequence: TGTGCCAGCAGTTTGATCAGGGCCTATGGCTACACCTTC. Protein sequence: CASSLIRAYGYTF.

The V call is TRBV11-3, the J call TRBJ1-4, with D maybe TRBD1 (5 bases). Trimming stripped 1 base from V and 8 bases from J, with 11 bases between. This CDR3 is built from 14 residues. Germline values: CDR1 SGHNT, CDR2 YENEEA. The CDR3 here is CASSLVDRAEKLFF. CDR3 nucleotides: TGTGCCAGCAGCTTAGTAGACAGAGCCGAAAAACTGTTTTTT.

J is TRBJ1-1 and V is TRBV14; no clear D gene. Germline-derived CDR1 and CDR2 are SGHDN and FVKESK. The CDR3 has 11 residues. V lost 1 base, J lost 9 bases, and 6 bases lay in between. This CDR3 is CASSQAGKAFF. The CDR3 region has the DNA TGTGCCAGCAGCCAAGCAGGAAAAGCTTTCTTT.

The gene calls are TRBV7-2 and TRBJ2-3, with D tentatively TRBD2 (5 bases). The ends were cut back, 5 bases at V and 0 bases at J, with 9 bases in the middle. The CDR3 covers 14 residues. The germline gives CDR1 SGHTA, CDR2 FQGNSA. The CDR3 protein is CASSQAVSTDTQYF. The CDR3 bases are TGTGCCAGCAGCCAAGCGGTTAGCACAGATACGCAGTATTTT.

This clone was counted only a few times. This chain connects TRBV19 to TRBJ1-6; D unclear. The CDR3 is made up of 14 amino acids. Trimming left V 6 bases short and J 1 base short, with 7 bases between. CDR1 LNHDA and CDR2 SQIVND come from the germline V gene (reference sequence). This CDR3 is CASSPRSYNSPLHF. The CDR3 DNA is TGTGCCAGTAGCCCCAGGTCCTATAATTCACCCCTCCACTTT.

The CDR3: CASSEYGTSGSQSHNEQFF. CDR3 bases: TGTGCCAGCAGTGAATACGGGACTAGCGGATCCCAATCCCACAATGAGCAGTTCTTC. The chain links TRBV27 to TRBJ2-1; 11 bases map to TRBD2. J was trimmed by 5 bases and V by 5 bases; bases with no gene match: 17. This CDR3 is built from 19 residues. Germline assignment: CDR1 MNHEY and CDR2 SMNVEV (reference sequence).

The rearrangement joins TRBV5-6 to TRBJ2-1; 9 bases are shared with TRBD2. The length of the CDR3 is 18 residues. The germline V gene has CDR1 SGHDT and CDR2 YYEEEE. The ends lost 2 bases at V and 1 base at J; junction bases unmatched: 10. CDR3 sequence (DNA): TGTGCCAGCAGCTTTGGCTGGGATAGCGGGAGTTCCTACAATGAGCAGTTCTTC. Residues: CASSFGWDSGSSYNEQFF.

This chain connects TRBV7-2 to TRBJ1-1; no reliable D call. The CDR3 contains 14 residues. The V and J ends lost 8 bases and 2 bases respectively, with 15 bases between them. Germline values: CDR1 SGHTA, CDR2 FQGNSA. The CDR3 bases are TGTGCCAGCTCGTTCAGGCCAGCAAACACTGAAGCTTTCTTT. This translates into CASSFRPANTEAFF.

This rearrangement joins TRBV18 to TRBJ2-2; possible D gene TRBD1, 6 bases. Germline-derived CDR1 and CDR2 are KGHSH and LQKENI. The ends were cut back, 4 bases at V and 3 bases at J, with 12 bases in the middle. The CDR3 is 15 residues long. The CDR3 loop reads CASSQRDTYTGELFF. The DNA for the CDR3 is TGTGCCAGCTCACAACGGGACACCTACACCGGGGAGCTGTTTTTT.

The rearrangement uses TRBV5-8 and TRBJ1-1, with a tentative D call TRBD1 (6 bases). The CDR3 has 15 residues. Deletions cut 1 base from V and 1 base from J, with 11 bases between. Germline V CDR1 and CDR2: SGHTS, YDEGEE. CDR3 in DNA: TGTGCCAGCAGCTTGAGTCGAGGGGGGAACACTGAAGCTTTCTTT. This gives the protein CASSLSRGGNTEAFF.

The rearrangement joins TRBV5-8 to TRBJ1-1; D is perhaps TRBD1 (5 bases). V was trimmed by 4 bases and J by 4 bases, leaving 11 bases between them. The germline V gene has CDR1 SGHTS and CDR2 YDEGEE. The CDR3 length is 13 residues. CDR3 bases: TGTGCCAGCAGCCCGGACAAGTTCACTGAAGCTTTCTTT. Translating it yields CASSPDKFTEAFF.

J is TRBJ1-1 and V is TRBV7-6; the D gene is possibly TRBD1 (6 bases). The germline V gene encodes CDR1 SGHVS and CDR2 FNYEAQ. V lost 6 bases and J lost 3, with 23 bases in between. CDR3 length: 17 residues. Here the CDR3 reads CASSPGATGRLDTEAFF. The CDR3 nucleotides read TGTGCCAGCAGTCCGGGTGCAACAGGGCGGTTGGACACTGAAGCTTTCTTT.

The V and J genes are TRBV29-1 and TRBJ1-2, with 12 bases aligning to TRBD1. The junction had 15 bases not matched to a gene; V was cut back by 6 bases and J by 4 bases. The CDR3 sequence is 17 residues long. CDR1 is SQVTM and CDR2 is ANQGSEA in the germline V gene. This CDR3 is CSVPGQGATWGSYGYTF. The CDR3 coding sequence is TGCAGCGTACCGGGACAGGGGGCGACTTGGGGCTCCTATGGCTACACCTTC.

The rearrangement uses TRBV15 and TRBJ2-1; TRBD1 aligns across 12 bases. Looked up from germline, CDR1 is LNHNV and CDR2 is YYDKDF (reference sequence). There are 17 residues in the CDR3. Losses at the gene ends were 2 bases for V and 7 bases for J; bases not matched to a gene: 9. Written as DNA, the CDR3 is TGTGCCACCAGCAGACCAGGGACAGGGGGCGCACAGAATGAGCAGTTCTTC. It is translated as CATSRPGTGGAQNEQFF.

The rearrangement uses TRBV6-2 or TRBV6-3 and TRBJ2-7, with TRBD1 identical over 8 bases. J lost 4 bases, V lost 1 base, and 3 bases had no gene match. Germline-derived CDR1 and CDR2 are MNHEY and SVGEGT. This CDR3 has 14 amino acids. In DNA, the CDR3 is TGTGCCAGCAGTTACTTGCGACAGGGGTACGAGCAGTACTTC. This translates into CASSYLRQGYEQYF.

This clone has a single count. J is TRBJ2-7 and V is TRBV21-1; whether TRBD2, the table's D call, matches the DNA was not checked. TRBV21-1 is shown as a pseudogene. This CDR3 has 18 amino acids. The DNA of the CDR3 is TGTGCCAGCAGCAAAGCGGGGACTAGCGGGACGGTCACCTACGAGCAGTACTTC. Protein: CASSKAGTSGTVTYEQYF.

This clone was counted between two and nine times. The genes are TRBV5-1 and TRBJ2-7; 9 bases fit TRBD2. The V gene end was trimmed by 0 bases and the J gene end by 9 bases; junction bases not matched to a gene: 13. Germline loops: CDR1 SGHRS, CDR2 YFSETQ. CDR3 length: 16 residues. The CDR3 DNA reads TGCGCCAGCAGCTTGGCCATTGGAGCGGGAGGAAGGGTGCAGTACTTC. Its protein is CASSLAIGAGGRVQYF.

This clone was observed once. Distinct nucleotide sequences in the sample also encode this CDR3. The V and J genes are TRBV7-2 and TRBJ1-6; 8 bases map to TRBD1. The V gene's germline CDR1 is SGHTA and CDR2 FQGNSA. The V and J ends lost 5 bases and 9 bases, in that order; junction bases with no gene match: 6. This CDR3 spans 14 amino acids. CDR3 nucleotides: TGTGCCAGCAGCAGAGGACAGGGAGGTTCACCCCTCCACTTT. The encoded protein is CASSRGQGGSPLHF.

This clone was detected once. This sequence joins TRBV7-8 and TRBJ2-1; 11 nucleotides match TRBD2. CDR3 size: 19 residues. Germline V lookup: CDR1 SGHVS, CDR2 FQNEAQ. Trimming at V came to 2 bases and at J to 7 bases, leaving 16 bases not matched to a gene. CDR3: CASSLLGSASGRLRNEQFF. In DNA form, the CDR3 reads TGTGCCAGCAGCTTACTAGGTTCGGCTAGCGGGAGGTTAAGGAATGAGCAGTTCTTC.

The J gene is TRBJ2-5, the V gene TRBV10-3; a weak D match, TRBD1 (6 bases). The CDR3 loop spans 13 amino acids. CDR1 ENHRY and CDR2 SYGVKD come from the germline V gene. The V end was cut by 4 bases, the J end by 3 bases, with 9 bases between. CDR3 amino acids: CAISAAGEETQYF. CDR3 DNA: TGTGCCATCAGTGCCGCAGGGGAAGAGACCCAGTACTTC.

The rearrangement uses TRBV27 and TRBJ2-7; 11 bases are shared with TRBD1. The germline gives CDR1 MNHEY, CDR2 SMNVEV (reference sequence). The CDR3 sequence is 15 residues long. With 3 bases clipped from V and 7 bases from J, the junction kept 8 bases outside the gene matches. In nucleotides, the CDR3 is TGTGCCAGCAGTTTCTCCGGGACAGGGGGTTGGGAGCAGTACTTC. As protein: CASSFSGTGGWEQYF.

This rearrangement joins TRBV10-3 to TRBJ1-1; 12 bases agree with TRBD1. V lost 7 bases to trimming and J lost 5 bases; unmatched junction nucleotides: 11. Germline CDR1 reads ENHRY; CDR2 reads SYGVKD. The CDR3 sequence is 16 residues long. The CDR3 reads CAITKGTGGVRTEAFF. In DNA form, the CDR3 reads TGTGCCATCACCAAAGGGACAGGGGGCGTTAGGACTGAAGCTTTCTTT.

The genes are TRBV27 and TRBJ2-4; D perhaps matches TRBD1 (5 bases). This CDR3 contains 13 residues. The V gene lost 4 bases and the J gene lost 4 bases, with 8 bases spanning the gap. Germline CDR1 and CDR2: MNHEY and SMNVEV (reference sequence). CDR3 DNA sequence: TGTGCCAGCAGTTATAGACAGAAAAACATTCAGTACTTC. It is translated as CASSYRQKNIQYF.

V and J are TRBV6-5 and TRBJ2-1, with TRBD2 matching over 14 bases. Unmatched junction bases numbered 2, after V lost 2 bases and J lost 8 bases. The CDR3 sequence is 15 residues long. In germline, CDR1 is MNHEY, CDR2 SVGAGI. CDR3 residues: CASSYGTSGSDEQFF. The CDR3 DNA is TGTGCCAGCAGTTACGGGACTAGCGGGAGTGATGAGCAGTTCTTC.